This TCR beta chain was identified during a study of T cells in Graves' hyperthyroidism and ophthalmopathy. CDR1 and CDR2 from the germline V gene are SNHLY and FYNNEI. V shed 4 bases and J shed 3 bases, with 10 bases lying between them. This CDR3 is 13 amino acids long. Every diagnosis used clinical symptoms, serum thyroxine and TRAb, thyroid ultrasound and orbital computed tomography. TCR beta CDR3 region amplification was performed from RNA transcripts. First-round RT-PCR targeting the TCR CDR3 was performed with the HTBI primer set. Each CDR3 protein gets one entry after TCRdb re-called the multiplex PCR reads with MiXCR. This table has about 840,000 distinct CDR3 sequences, over 35% appearing once. Many counts were recorded for this clonotype.

The sequence was obtained from a man aged 18 to 29 with Graves' hyperthyroidism. This chain joins TRBV2 and TRBJ2-7; D perhaps matches TRBD2 (6 bases). The sequencing input was blood. CDR3 in DNA: TGTGCCAGCAGTGTGAAGGGAGGCTACGAGCAGTACTTC. Residues: CASSVKGGYEQYF.